This T cell receptor (beta chain) came from a study of T cells after yellow fever vaccination. The authors made TCR cDNA by 5'RACE template switching, adding a universal primer site and UMIs. MiXCR, run by TCRdb on the 5' RACE reads, gives a single entry per CDR3 protein. The sample has 65,000 to 70,000 distinct CDR3 sequences; approximately 6.2% are singletons. The study, taken as a whole, reports: Re-detected after boosting: most primary clones, 96% of CD4 and under 90% of CD8.

This clonotype has a count of ten or more. No antigen is known for it. The germline CDR1 and CDR2 sequences are SQVTM and ANQGSEA. The CDR3 length is 14 residues. V lost 4 bases to trimming and J lost 5 bases, with 14 bases between them. The specimen comprised CD4+ T cells sorted from PBMCs, sampled around 14 days after the first yellow fever vaccination. This TCR came from a man in his late teens or twenties who received the YFV17D yellow fever vaccine. The V call is TRBV29-1, the J call TRBJ2-2; D is perhaps TRBD2 (5 bases). The CDR3 nucleotides read TGCAGCGTTGGGGTTAACCCGGGGACCGGGGAGCTGTTTTTT. Translation gives CSVGVNPGTGELFF.